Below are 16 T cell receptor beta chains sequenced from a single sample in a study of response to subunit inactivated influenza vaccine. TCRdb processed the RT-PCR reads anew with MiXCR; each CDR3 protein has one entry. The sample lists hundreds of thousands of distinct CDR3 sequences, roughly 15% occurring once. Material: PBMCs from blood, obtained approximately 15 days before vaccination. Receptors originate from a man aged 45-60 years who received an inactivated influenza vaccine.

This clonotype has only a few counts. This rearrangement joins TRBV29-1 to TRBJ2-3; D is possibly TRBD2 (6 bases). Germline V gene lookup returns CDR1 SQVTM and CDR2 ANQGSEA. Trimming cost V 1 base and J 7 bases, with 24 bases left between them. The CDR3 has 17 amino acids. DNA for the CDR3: TGCAGCGTTGAAGCCTTCCAGGGACTCCCCCTTGACAATACGCAGTATTTT. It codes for CSVEAFQGLPLDNTQYF.

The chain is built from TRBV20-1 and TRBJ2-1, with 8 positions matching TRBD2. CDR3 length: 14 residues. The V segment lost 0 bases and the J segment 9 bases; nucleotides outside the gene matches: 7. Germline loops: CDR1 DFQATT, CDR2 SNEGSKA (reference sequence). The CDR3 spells CSAREKRGLGEQFF. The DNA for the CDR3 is TGCAGTGCTAGAGAGAAGCGGGGGCTGGGTGAGCAGTTCTTC.

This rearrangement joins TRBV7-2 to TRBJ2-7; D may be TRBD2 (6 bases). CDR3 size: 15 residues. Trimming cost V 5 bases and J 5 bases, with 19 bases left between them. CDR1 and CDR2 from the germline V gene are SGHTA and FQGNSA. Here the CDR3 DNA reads TGTGCCAGCAGCCCCGAGCCCAGGACTATAGACGAGCAGTACTTC. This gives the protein CASSPEPRTIDEQYF.

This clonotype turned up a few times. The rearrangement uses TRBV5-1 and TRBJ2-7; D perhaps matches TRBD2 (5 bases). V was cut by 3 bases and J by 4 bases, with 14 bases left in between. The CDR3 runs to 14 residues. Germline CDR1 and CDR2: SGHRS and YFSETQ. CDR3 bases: TGCGCCAGCAGCTCCACGGGTCGCGGGTACGAGCAGTACTTC. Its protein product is CASSSTGRGYEQYF.

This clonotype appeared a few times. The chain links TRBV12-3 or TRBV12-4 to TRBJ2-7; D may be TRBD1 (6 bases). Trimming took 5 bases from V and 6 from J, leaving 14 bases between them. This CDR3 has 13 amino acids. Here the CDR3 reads CASSLRQASEQYF. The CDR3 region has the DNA TGTGCCAGCAGTCTCAGACAGGCCAGCGAGCAGTACTTC.

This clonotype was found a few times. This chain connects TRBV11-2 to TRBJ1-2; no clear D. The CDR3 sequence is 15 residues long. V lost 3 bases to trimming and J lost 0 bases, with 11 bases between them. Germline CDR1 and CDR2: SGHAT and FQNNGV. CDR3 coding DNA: TGTGCCAGCAGCTTCGGACTCTATACTAACTATGGCTACACCTTC. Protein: CASSFGLYTNYGYTF.

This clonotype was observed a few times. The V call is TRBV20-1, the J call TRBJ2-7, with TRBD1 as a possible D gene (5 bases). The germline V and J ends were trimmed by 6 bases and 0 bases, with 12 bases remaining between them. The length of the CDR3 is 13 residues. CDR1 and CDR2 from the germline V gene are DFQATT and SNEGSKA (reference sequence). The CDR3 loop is CSATDRRSYEQYF. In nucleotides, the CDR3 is TGCAGTGCCACAGACAGACGCTCCTACGAGCAGTACTTC.

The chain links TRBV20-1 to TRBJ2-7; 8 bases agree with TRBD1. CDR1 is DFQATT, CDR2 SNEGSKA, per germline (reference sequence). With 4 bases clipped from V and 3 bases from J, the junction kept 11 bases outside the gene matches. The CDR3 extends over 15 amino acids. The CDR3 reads CSAMGLQGVFYEQYF. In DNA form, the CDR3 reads TGCAGTGCTATGGGCCTACAGGGGGTCTTCTACGAGCAGTACTTC.

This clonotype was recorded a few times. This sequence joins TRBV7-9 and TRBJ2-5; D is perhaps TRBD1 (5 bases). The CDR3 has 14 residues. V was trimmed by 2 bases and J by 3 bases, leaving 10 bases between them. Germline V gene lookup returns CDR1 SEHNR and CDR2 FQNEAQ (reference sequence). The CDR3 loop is CASSLFAREETQYF. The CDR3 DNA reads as TGTGCCAGCAGCTTATTCGCCAGGGAAGAGACCCAGTACTTC.

The CDR3: CASSLAFGTSGNNEQFF. DNA for the CDR3: TGCGCCAGCAGCTTGGCGTTCGGGACTAGCGGGAATAATGAGCAGTTCTTC. The chain has TRBV5-1 and TRBJ2-1, with 13 bases aligning to TRBD2. V dropped 0 bases and J dropped 7; count of bases not matched to a gene: 7. Germline V lookup: CDR1 SGHRS, CDR2 YFSETQ. The CDR3 is 17 amino acids.

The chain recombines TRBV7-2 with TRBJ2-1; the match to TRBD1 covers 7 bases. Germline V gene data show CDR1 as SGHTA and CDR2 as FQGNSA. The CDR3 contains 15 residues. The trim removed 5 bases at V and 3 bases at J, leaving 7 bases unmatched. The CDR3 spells CASSLRGTDYNEQFF. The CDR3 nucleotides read TGTGCCAGCAGCCTCCGAGGGACAGACTACAATGAGCAGTTCTTC.

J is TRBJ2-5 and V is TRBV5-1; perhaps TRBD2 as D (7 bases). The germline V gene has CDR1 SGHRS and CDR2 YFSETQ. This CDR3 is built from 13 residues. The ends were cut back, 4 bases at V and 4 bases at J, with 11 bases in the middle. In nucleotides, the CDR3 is TGCGCCAGCAGCAAAGGGGGGGGAGAGACCCAGTACTTC. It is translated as CASSKGGGETQYF.

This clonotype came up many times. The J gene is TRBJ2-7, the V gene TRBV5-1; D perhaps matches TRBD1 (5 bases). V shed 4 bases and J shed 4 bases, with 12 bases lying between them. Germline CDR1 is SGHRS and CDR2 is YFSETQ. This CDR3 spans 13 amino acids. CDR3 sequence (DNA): TGCGCCAGCAGCCTGCCCCAGGGATACGAGCAGTACTTC. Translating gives CASSLPQGYEQYF.

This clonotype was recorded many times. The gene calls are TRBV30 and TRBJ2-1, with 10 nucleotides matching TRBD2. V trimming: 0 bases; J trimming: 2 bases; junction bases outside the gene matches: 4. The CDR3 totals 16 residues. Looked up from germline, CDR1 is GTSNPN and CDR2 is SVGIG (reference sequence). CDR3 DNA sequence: TGTGCCTGGAGTGTTTGGAGCGGGGGGGCCTACAATGAGCAGTTCTTC. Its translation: CAWSVWSGGAYNEQFF.

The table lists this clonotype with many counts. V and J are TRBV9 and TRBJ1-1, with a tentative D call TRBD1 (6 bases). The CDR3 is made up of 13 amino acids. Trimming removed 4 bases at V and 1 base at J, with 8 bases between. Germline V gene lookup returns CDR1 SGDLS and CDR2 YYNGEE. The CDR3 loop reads CASSIQGNTEAFF. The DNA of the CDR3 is TGTGCCAGCAGCATACAGGGGAACACTGAAGCTTTCTTT.

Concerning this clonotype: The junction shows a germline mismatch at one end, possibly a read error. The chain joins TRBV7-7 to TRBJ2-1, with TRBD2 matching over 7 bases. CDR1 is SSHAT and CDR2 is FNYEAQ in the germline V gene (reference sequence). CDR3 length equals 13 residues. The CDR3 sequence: CASSSVRGDEQFF. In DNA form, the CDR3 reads TGTGCTAGCAGCTCCGTCCGGGGGGATGAGCAGTTCTTC.